Listed here are 21 T cell receptor beta chains from one sample, sequenced in a study of blood T cell repertoires in COVID-19. Assay used: immunoSEQ multiplex PCR; TCRdb lists only in-frame clones, some missing. Altogether around 380,000 clones are present, 87% being singletons, with the ten largest covering 1.3%. Specimen: PBMCs or T cells enriched from blood (not recorded which). The receptors were sampled from a man younger than 40 who had recovered from COVID-19.

This chain uses TRBV12-3 or TRBV12-4 with TRBJ1-4; D remains unclear. The CDR3 is 13 residues long. V shed 3 bases and J shed 5 bases, with 7 bases lying between them. This CDR3 reads CASSFAENEKLFF. The CDR3 DNA reads as TGTGCCAGCAGTTTCGCGGAAAATGAAAAACTGTTTTTT.

The V and J genes are TRBV19 and TRBJ1-6; perhaps TRBD1 as D (5 bases). The ends were cut back, 6 bases at V and 7 bases at J, with 13 bases in the middle. The germline V gene has CDR1 LNHDA and CDR2 SQIVND (reference sequence). This CDR3 is built from 14 residues. CDR3 region: CASRPGLTNSPLHF. The DNA for the CDR3 is TGTGCCAGTAGACCGGGACTGACCAATTCACCCCTCCACTTT.

This clone was recorded only once. This rearrangement joins TRBV10-3 to TRBJ2-3; 10 bases map to TRBD2. Germline lookup yields CDR1 ENHRY and CDR2 SYGVKD. The CDR3 loop spans 17 amino acids. V was pared by 4 bases and J by 1 base, with 8 bases of the junction left unmatched. CDR3 nucleotide sequence: TGTGCCATCAGTGGCCTAGCGGGGGATAAGCGCACAGATACGCAGTATTTT. Its protein product is CAISGLAGDKRTDTQYF.

V and J are TRBV11-2 and TRBJ2-1, with D maybe TRBD1 (6 bases). CDR3 size: 16 residues. Germline V CDR1 and CDR2: SGHAT, FQNNGV. V dropped 5 bases and J dropped 7 bases, with 21 bases sitting between them. CDR3 bases: TGTGCCAGCAGCACAATAAAGGGGCTCAGGGGAAATGAGCAGTTCTTC. The encoded protein is CASSTIKGLRGNEQFF. The complete variable domain, with remaining parts taken from reference TRBV11-2 and TRBJ2-1, reads EAGVAQSPRYKIIEKRQSVAFWCNPISGHATLYWYQQILGQGPKLLIQFQNNGVVDDSQLPKDRFSAERLKGVDSTLKIQPAKLEDSAVYLCASSTIKGLRGNEQFFGPGTRLTVL.

This chain joins TRBV2 and TRBJ1-3; D is undetermined. CDR1 is SNHLY, CDR2 FYNNEI, per germline. V was pared by 4 bases and J by 0 bases, with 10 bases between. CDR3 length: 15 amino acids. The CDR3 nucleotides read TGTGCCAGCAGTGGGGGAGAAGGCTCTGGAAACACCATATATTTT. Amino acid sequence: CASSGGEGSGNTIYF.

The chain uses TRBV5-1 and TRBJ1-5, with a possible D match to TRBD1 (5 bases). The CDR3 totals 13 residues. CDR1 is SGHRS and CDR2 is YFSETQ in the germline V gene. V lost 4 bases, J lost 6 bases, and 11 bases lay in between. CDR3 amino acids: CASSTAGGQPQHF. In nucleotides, the CDR3 is TGCGCCAGCAGCACCGCGGGGGGTCAGCCCCAGCATTTT.

The chain combines TRBV7-2 with TRBJ1-1, with 7 bases fitting TRBD1. Germline trimming cut 2 bases from V and 0 bases from J; bases unmatched to any gene: 12. Germline CDR1 is SGHTA and CDR2 is FQGNSA. The CDR3 extends over 18 amino acids. The CDR3 reads CASSLLPRQGPMNTEAFF. The CDR3 region has the DNA TGTGCCAGCAGCTTACTTCCGCGACAGGGACCTATGAACACTGAAGCTTTCTTT.

The rearrangement joins TRBV19 to TRBJ1-1, with D hard to call. Germline-derived CDR1 and CDR2 are LNHDA and SQIVND (reference sequence). This CDR3 is 12 amino acids long. Deletions cut 3 bases from V and 7 bases from J, with 9 bases between. The CDR3 sequence: CASSMARYEAFF. CDR3 nucleotides: TGTGCCAGTAGTATGGCACGATATGAAGCTTTCTTT.

The genes are TRBV19 and TRBJ1-2; 7 nucleotides line up with TRBD1. Per germline, CDR1 LNHDA and CDR2 SQIVND (reference sequence). The V gene end was trimmed by 5 bases and the J gene end by 1 base; junction bases not matched to a gene: 7. The CDR3 extends over 15 amino acids. The CDR3 is CASSHGTALNYGYTF. CDR3 coding DNA: TGTGCCAGTAGTCACGGGACAGCGCTTAACTATGGCTACACCTTC.

This chain links TRBV4-3 with TRBJ2-3; D is perhaps TRBD1 (5 bases). There are 15 residues in the CDR3. Germline CDR1 reads LGHNA; CDR2 reads YSLEER. Between the trimmed V and J ends, which lost 0 bases and 2 bases, there was a span of 9 bases. CDR3 coding DNA: TGCGCCAGCAGCCAAGATCTGGGGCTCACAGATACGCAGTATTTT. This encodes CASSQDLGLTDTQYF.

The rearrangement uses TRBV5-1 and TRBJ1-2; D call uncertain. Trimming removed 7 bases from V and 3 bases from J, with 25 bases in between. This CDR3 spans 17 amino acids. Germline V gene lookup returns CDR1 SGHRS and CDR2 YFSETQ. The DNA for the CDR3 is TGCGCCAGCTCCTCCGGTCGGGGTAGGATTGCAGACTATGGCTACACCTTC. This codes for CASSSGRGRIADYGYTF.

This clone was picked up one time. The chain joins TRBV6-5 to TRBJ2-3; 13 nucleotides agree with TRBD2. With V trimmed by 9 bases and J by 2 bases, 2 bases remained unmatched. The CDR3 runs 14 residues. In germline, CDR1 is MNHEY, CDR2 SVGAGI. The CDR3 loop is CASTSGGATDTQYF. The CDR3 DNA sequence: TGTGCCAGTACTAGCGGGGGGGCCACAGATACGCAGTATTTT.

The chain is built from TRBV27 and TRBJ1-6; no reliable D call. The V end lost 0 bases, the J end lost 8 bases, and 5 bases lay between the germline ends. Germline assignment: CDR1 MNHEY and CDR2 SMNVEV (reference sequence). There are 13 residues in the CDR3. The CDR3 region has the DNA TGTGCCAGCAGTTTATCCTTCGATTCACCCCTCCACTTT. It is translated as CASSLSFDSPLHF.

V gene TRBV30 combines with J gene TRBJ2-3; perhaps TRBD1 as D (6 bases). CDR1 is GTSNPN, CDR2 SVGIG, per germline (reference sequence). The V gene lost 1 base and the J gene lost 2 bases, with 10 bases spanning the gap. The CDR3 runs 14 residues. The CDR3 loop is CAWSDGQITDTQYF. In DNA, the CDR3 is TGTGCCTGGAGTGATGGACAGATCACAGATACGCAGTATTTT. Based on the CDR3 plus reference TRBV30 and TRBJ2-3, the full variable domain is SQTIHQWPATLVQPVGSPLSLECTVEGTSNPNLYWYRQAAGRGLQLLFYSVGIGQISSEVPQNLSASRPQDRQFILSSKKLLLSDSGFYLCAWSDGQITDTQYFGPGTRLTVL.

The chain carries TRBV10-1 and TRBJ2-3, with 8 bases lining up with TRBD2. Germline V gene lookup returns CDR1 WNHNN and CDR2 SYGVQD (reference sequence). The CDR3 consists of 15 residues. The trim removed 3 bases at V and 6 bases at J, leaving 8 bases unmatched. This CDR3 reads CASSDGSGGHDTQYF. The CDR3 nucleotides are TGCGCCAGCAGTGATGGGAGCGGGGGTCATGATACGCAGTATTTT.

This clone showed up just once. The rearrangement links TRBV7-8 to TRBJ2-2; 8 nucleotides match TRBD1. V gave up 3 bases and J gave up 1 base; unmatched junction bases: 10. CDR1 SGHVS and CDR2 FQNEAQ come from the germline V gene. CDR3 size: 18 residues. This CDR3 reads CASSLQPVGQVNTGELFF. The CDR3 region has the DNA TGTGCCAGCAGCTTGCAACCTGTGGGACAGGTGAACACCGGGGAGCTGTTTTTT.

The genes are TRBV5-1 and TRBJ1-5; D is possibly TRBD1 (5 bases). Per the germline V gene, CDR1 is SGHRS and CDR2 is YFSETQ. This CDR3 region has 15 residues. Trimming removed 4 bases from V and 5 bases from J, with 16 bases in between. The CDR3 bases are TGCGCCAGCAGCCTCACGGGGGACCCCGATCAGCCCCAGCATTTT. Protein product: CASSLTGDPDQPQHF.

V gene TRBV11-2 combines with J gene TRBJ1-2; no clear D. Trimming took off 2 bases at V and 2 bases at J, with 9 bases between the two ends. This CDR3 comprises 14 residues. Germline loops: CDR1 SGHAT, CDR2 FQNNGV. The CDR3 is CASSLNTGNYGYTF. CDR3 in DNA: TGTGCCAGCAGCTTAAATACGGGGAACTATGGCTACACCTTC. Together with reference TRBV11-2 and TRBJ1-2, the CDR3 gives the full variable domain: EAGVAQSPRYKIIEKRQSVAFWCNPISGHATLYWYQQILGQGPKLLIQFQNNGVVDDSQLPKDRFSAERLKGVDSTLKIQPAKLEDSAVYLCASSLNTGNYGYTFGSGTRLTVV.

The chain joins TRBV30 to TRBJ1-2; 9 nucleotides match TRBD1. The length of the CDR3 is 13 residues. Germline lookup yields CDR1 GTSNPN and CDR2 SVGIG (reference sequence). With 2 bases clipped from V and 6 bases from J, the junction kept 4 bases outside the gene matches. The CDR3 sequence: CAWSYRGRNGYTF. The CDR3 DNA reads as TGTGCCTGGAGTTACAGGGGGCGAAATGGCTACACCTTC.

J is TRBJ1-3 and V is TRBV6-2 or TRBV6-3, with D maybe TRBD1 (6 bases). The germline V gene has CDR1 MNHEY and CDR2 SVGEGT. V was clipped by 6 bases and J by 4 bases, with 19 bases between them. This CDR3 has 16 residues. The DNA for the CDR3 is TGTGCCAGCAGCACCGGAACAGGGTATTCCGGAAACACCATATATTTT. It is translated as CASSTGTGYSGNTIYF.

In nucleotides, the CDR3 is TGTGCCAGCAGCTTATCAGGCCTGAACACTGAAGCTTTCTTT. Translating gives CASSLSGLNTEAFF. J is TRBJ1-1 and V is TRBV7-9; D uncertain. This CDR3 has 14 residues. Germline V gives CDR1 SEHNR, CDR2 FQNEAQ (reference sequence). Deletions cut 2 bases from V and 0 bases from J, with 7 bases between. Filled out from reference TRBV7-9 and TRBJ1-1, the complete variable domain reads DTGVSQNPRHKITKRGQNVTFRCDPISEHNRLYWYRQTLGQGPEFLTYFQNEAQLEKSRLLSDRFSAERPKGSFSTLEIQRTEQGDSAMYLCASSLSGLNTEAFFGQGTRLTVV.